The TCR beta chain under discussion was sequenced for a study of blood T cell repertoires in COVID-19. Under the authors' procedure: Quantification of nucleated cells was approximated via reference gene primer amplification. Sequencing used immunoSEQ multiplex PCR; TCRdb keeps in-frame clones, though not all of them. The DNA was the basis for D and trimming; V, J and clone size are from that table. The sample shows roughly 280,000 clones, approximately 90% of them seen only once. This clone was counted between two and nine times. CDR3 length: 13 amino acids. Trimming shortened V by 3 bases and J by 1 base, and 7 bases separated the two germline ends. Looked up from germline, CDR1 is LNHDA and CDR2 is SQIVND (reference sequence).

V usage is TRBV19 and J usage is TRBJ2-7, with a tentative D call TRBD2 (5 bases). The receptor's source is a woman aged 25-40 years with acute COVID-19. Sequencing was done on a sample of PBMCs or T cells enriched from blood (not recorded which). CDR3 protein: CASSMGSSYEQYF. In DNA form, the CDR3 reads TGTGCCAGTAGTATGGGGAGTTCCTACGAGCAGTACTTC.